This TCR beta chain was sequenced during a study of blood T cells in healthy people across ages. Study-wide points: TCR beta diversity per million T cells fell roughly linearly with age.

Extraction yielded at least 5 micrograms of total RNA per sample. It was with a sample-barcoded 5' primer and a J-beta primer mix that a second PCR of roughly 7 to 12 cycles was run. TCRdb itself ran the 5' RACE reads through MiXCR, one entry per CDR3 protein. The sample includes fewer than 750,000 distinct CDR3 sequences, about 51% seen only once; the top ten take approximately 15%. This clonotype was detected once. The antigen is undetermined. This CDR3 spans 13 amino acids. Germline V CDR1 and CDR2: DFQATT, SNEGSKA (reference sequence). The V call is TRBV20-1, the J call TRBJ2-1; 12 nucleotides match TRBD2. This receptor was identified in a woman aged 80 or over in good health. Sequencing was done on a sample of blood. The CDR3 reads CSPTSGGRNEQFF. CDR3 bases: TGCAGCCCAACTAGCGGGGGGAGGAATGAGCAGTTCTTC.